Below, 26 T cell receptor beta chains from the same sample are listed, as sequenced in a study of identical twins. TCRdb analysed the 5' RACE reads with MiXCR anew, one entry per CDR3 protein. The sample has a few hundred thousand distinct CDR3 sequences; around 8.3% are singletons. These same data were also listed under a study on yellow fever vaccine responses in identical twins.

The sequencing sample was made of CD8+ T cells sorted from blood. Receptors were obtained from a woman between 18 and 29 years old in good health.

In this sample, this clonotype turned up many times. The chain carries TRBV27 and TRBJ2-1, with no clear D. The V gene's germline CDR1 is MNHEY and CDR2 SMNVEV (reference sequence). The CDR3 loop spans 14 amino acids. Between the trimmed V and J ends, which lost 8 bases and 0 bases, there was a span of 11 bases. CDR3 sequence (DNA): TGTGCCAGCGGCTACGGAAGCTCCTACAATGAGCAGTTCTTC. Translated: CASGYGSSYNEQFF.

The V gene is TRBV3-1, the J gene TRBJ2-7; D gene ambiguous. V lost 0 bases, J lost 6 bases, and 12 bases lay in between. Per germline, CDR1 LGHDT and CDR2 YNNKEL (reference sequence). CDR3 length: 14 residues. For the CDR3, the DNA is TGTGCCAGCAGCCAAGAGGGGTCAGGAACCGAGCAGTACTTC. It translates to CASSQEGSGTEQYF.

Details on this clonotype: A much larger clone lies a single base off, so this may be a read error. The chain employs TRBV28 and TRBJ2-6; D is uncertain. The germline V and J ends were trimmed by 5 bases and 1 base, with 9 bases remaining between them. The germline gives CDR1 MDHEN, CDR2 SYDVKM. The CDR3 has 15 residues. The CDR3 coding sequence is TGTGCCAGCAGTCTTGCGTTTTCTGGGGCCAACGTCCTGACTTTC. Protein product: CASSLAFSGANVLTF.

This clonotype was picked up many times. The chain is built from TRBV7-9 and TRBJ1-4; D might be TRBD1 (5 bases). Germline CDR1 and CDR2: SEHNR and FQNEAQ (reference sequence). V was cut by 2 bases and J by 8 bases, with 12 bases left in between. The CDR3 has 14 residues. The CDR3 DNA reads TGTGCCAGCAGCTTAACAGGCCCTATGGAAAAACTGTTTTTT. Its translation is CASSLTGPMEKLFF.

This clonotype appeared a few times. The chain uses TRBV7-2 and TRBJ2-7; D may be TRBD2 (6 bases). The CDR3 has 14 residues. Trimming cost V 4 bases and J 7 bases, with 17 bases left between them. The V gene's germline CDR1 is SGHTA and CDR2 FQGNSA. The CDR3 nucleotides read TGTGCCAGCAGCTCCATAGCGGAGCTGGGGGAGCAGTACTTC. This codes for CASSSIAELGEQYF.

This clonotype was picked up many times. The J gene is TRBJ2-1, the V gene TRBV6-5; maybe TRBD2 (7 bases). The CDR3 length is 15 residues. Trimming took off 4 bases at V and 3 bases at J, with 13 bases between the two ends. CDR1 and CDR2 (germline): MNHEY, SVGAGI. The CDR3 bases are TGTGCCAGCAGTTCGAGGGGGGGGGACTACAATGAGCAGTTCTTC. Protein product: CASSSRGGDYNEQFF.

The chain combines TRBV9 with TRBJ2-5, with D perhaps matching TRBD2 (6 bases). The V gene's germline CDR1 is SGDLS and CDR2 YYNGEE. There are 16 residues in the CDR3. V was trimmed by 3 bases and J by 4 bases, leaving 19 bases between them. CDR3 nucleotides: TGTGCCAGCAGCGCCGGGGACTGGGAGTTAGGAGAGACCCAGTACTTC. Amino acid sequence: CASSAGDWELGETQYF.

This clonotype was recorded a few times. The rearrangement uses TRBV29-1 and TRBJ2-6; D remains unclear. V was shortened by 6 bases and J by 0 bases, with 6 bases between the two germline ends. Per the germline V gene, CDR1 is SQVTM and CDR2 is ANQGSEA. The CDR3 has 13 residues. CDR3 DNA sequence: TGCAGCGTGCTCGTCTCTGGGGCCAACGTCCTGACTTTC. It encodes CSVLVSGANVLTF. The variable domain in full, completed from reference TRBV29-1 and TRBJ2-6, reads SAVISQKPSRDICQRGTSLTIQCQVDSQVTMMFWYRQQPGQSLTLIATANQGSEATYESGFVIDKFPISRPNLTFSTLTVSNMSPEDSSIYLCSVLVSGANVLTFGAGSRLTVL.

This clonotype was detected only a few times. The chain carries TRBV7-2 and TRBJ2-7, with a weak D call TRBD2 (6 bases). Trimming left V 1 base short and J 12 bases short, with 13 bases between. The CDR3 is 12 residues long. The germline gives CDR1 SGHTA, CDR2 FQGNSA. CDR3 region: CASSLGWGRRYF. As DNA, the CDR3 is TGTGCCAGCAGCTTAGGGTGGGGGAGGCGGTACTTC.

V and J are TRBV7-9 and TRBJ2-7; 7 positions agree with TRBD2. With 2 bases clipped from V and 2 bases from J, the junction kept 12 bases outside the gene matches. The CDR3 length is 17 residues. Germline CDR1 SEHNR, CDR2 FQNEAQ (reference sequence). For the CDR3, the DNA is TGTGCCAGCAGCTTATTCGGGGGAAGCGGGATCACCTACGAGCAGTACTTC. It codes for CASSLFGGSGITYEQYF.

This clonotype showed up just a few times. This chain links TRBV11-2 with TRBJ2-7; TRBD2 aligns across 11 bases. V lost 1 base, J lost 0 bases, and 11 bases stayed unmatched. CDR3 length equals 19 residues. From germline, CDR1 is SGHAT and CDR2 FQNNGV. The CDR3 coding sequence is TGTGCCAGCAGCTTAGTTGGGGAACCGGGACTAGCGGCCTCCTACGAGCAGTACTTC. This gives the protein CASSLVGEPGLAASYEQYF.

This clonotype was found many times. This sequence joins TRBV6-4 and TRBJ2-3, with 9 bases identical to TRBD2. Germline V lookup: CDR1 MRHNA, CDR2 SNTAGT. Trimming at V came to 4 bases and at J to 1 base, leaving 3 bases not matched to a gene. The CDR3 contains 15 residues. The CDR3 DNA reads TGTGCCAGCAGTGCGGCTAGCGGGGGCACAGATACGCAGTATTTT. It codes for CASSAASGGTDTQYF.

In this sample, this clonotype turned up a few times. The rearrangement joins TRBV20-1 to TRBJ2-1, with D perhaps TRBD2 (5 bases). The CDR3 is made up of 15 amino acids. Germline V CDR1 and CDR2: DFQATT, SNEGSKA (reference sequence). The V and J ends lost 4 bases and 0 bases respectively, with 13 bases between them. CDR3 DNA: TGCAGTGCTATCGAAGCGGATAGCTCCTACAATGAGCAGTTCTTC. It yields the protein CSAIEADSSYNEQFF.

This clonotype occurred a few times. The chain links TRBV20-1 to TRBJ1-2; no clear D gene. This CDR3 region has 13 residues. CDR1 DFQATT and CDR2 SNEGSKA come from the germline V gene (reference sequence). The V end was cut by 3 bases, the J end by 3 bases, with 11 bases between. The CDR3 sequence is CSARDPEDYGYTF. As DNA, the CDR3 is TGCAGTGCTAGGGACCCGGAAGACTATGGCTACACCTTC.

This clonotype was detected only a few times. One junction end disagrees with the germline gene, perhaps due to a read error. The V and J genes are TRBV3-1 and TRBJ2-3, with TRBD2 identical over 7 bases. The CDR3 spans 16 residues. CDR1 is LGHDT, CDR2 YNNKEL, per germline (reference sequence). CDR3 sequence (DNA): TGTGCCAGCAGTCAAGATGTGGGAGGGGTCACAGATACGCAGTATTTT. This translates into CASSQDVGGVTDTQYF.

This clonotype was detected a few times. The chain recombines TRBV24-1 with TRBJ2-7; D uncertain. The length of the CDR3 is 14 residues. Trimming pared 3 bases from V and 6 bases from J, leaving 14 bases between. Looked up from germline, CDR1 is KGHDR and CDR2 is SFDVKD. The DNA for the CDR3 is TGTGCCACCAGTGATGGGCATCCGGCGCTCGAGCAGTACTTC. Translated: CATSDGHPALEQYF.

Ten or more counts support this clonotype. This sequence joins TRBV5-1 and TRBJ2-7; TRBD1 matches 8 bases. The CDR3 has 15 residues. Trimming removed 0 bases from V and 4 bases from J; junction bases left unmatched: 6. Germline V gene lookup returns CDR1 SGHRS and CDR2 YFSETQ. The CDR3 protein is CASSLAPGGRYEQYF. The CDR3 coding sequence is TGCGCCAGCAGCTTGGCCCCAGGGGGCAGATACGAGCAGTACTTC.

The CDR3 nucleotides are TGTGCCAGCAGCTTAACAGAGGGGGCCGGGGAGCTGTTTTTT. It translates to CASSLTEGAGELFF. This chain uses TRBV7-6 with TRBJ2-2, with D possibly being TRBD1 (6 bases). Germline V lookup: CDR1 SGHVS, CDR2 FNYEAQ. The CDR3 length is 14 residues. The V gene lost 2 bases and the J gene lost 6 bases, with 10 bases spanning the gap. The variable domain in full, with the rest retrieved from reference TRBV7-6 and TRBJ2-2, is GAGVSQSPRYKVTKRGQDVALRCDPISGHVSLYWYRQALGQGPEFLTYFNYEAQQDKSGLPNDRFSAERPEGSISTLTIQRTEQRDSAMYRCASSLTEGAGELFFGEGSRLTVL.

This chain joins TRBV6-5 and TRBJ2-3; 10 nucleotides match TRBD2. The CDR3 totals 17 residues. Germline V CDR1 and CDR2: MNHEY, SVGAGI. V shed 2 bases, J shed 0 bases, and the junction held 5 bases outside the gene matches. DNA for the CDR3: TGTGCCAGCAGTTACCCCAAAGCGGGGGGGAGCACAGATACGCAGTATTTT. Translation: CASSYPKAGGSTDTQYF.

The rearrangement uses TRBV2 and TRBJ2-7; the D is unclear. CDR1 and CDR2 from the germline V gene are SNHLY and FYNNEI. This CDR3 contains 14 residues. Trimming took off 4 bases at V and 0 bases at J, with 10 bases between the two ends. The CDR3 reads CASSGRVSSYEQYF. The CDR3 nucleotides are TGTGCCAGCAGTGGTCGGGTGAGCTCCTACGAGCAGTACTTC.

This clonotype was detected many times. V is TRBV3-1 and J is TRBJ1-4; D unclear. The CDR3 spans 15 residues. The germline V gene has CDR1 LGHDT and CDR2 YNNKEL (reference sequence). The V end was cut by 3 bases, the J end by 3 bases, with 11 bases between. In DNA, the CDR3 is TGTGCCAGCAGCCAGACCGCCTCGGCTAATGAAAAACTGTTTTTT. Translated: CASSQTASANEKLFF.

This clonotype came up a few times. V and J are TRBV7-9 and TRBJ2-1; 8 nucleotides line up with TRBD2. Germline CDR1 SEHNR, CDR2 FQNEAQ (reference sequence). Trimming removed 8 bases from V and 3 bases from J; junction bases left unmatched: 6. The CDR3 sequence is 14 residues long. Written as DNA, the CDR3 is TGTGCCAGCGCCTCGGGACTAGACTACAATGAGCAGTTCTTC. Protein product: CASASGLDYNEQFF.

The chain couples TRBV29-1 to TRBJ2-7; 7 bases align to TRBD2. J lost 2 bases, V lost 4 bases, and 11 bases had no gene match. This CDR3 comprises 15 residues. Germline V CDR1 and CDR2: SQVTM, ANQGSEA. The chain's CDR3 is CSVGGTTGGAYEQYF. The CDR3 region has the DNA TGCAGCGTTGGGGGGACTACAGGAGGGGCCTACGAGCAGTACTTC.

This sequence joins TRBV6-5 and TRBJ2-7, with D possibly matching TRBD1 (6 bases). This CDR3 contains 16 residues. Germline assignment: CDR1 MNHEY and CDR2 SVGAGI. Trimming took 0 bases from V and 2 from J, leaving 14 bases between them. CDR3 in amino acids: CASSYSSQGIPYEQYF. CDR3 bases: TGTGCCAGCAGTTACTCGTCGCAGGGGATCCCCTACGAGCAGTACTTC.

This clonotype was counted between two and nine times. The V call is TRBV7-9, the J call TRBJ2-1; TRBD2 matches 9 bases. The CDR3 length is 14 residues. The germline V gene encodes CDR1 SEHNR and CDR2 FQNEAQ (reference sequence). CDR3 coding DNA: TGTGCAGCCTCCCCGGGACTAGCATACAATGAGCAGTTCTTC. Translating it yields CAASPGLAYNEQFF.

This clonotype came up a few times. The J gene is TRBJ1-1, the V gene TRBV6-4; 8 positions agree with TRBD1. Unmatched junction bases numbered 7, after V lost 3 bases and J lost 4 bases. Per germline, CDR1 MRHNA and CDR2 SNTAGT. The CDR3 runs to 15 residues. The CDR3, as DNA: TGTGCCAGCAGTGAAACCTTAGGACAGGGCACTGAAGCTTTCTTT. Protein sequence: CASSETLGQGTEAFF.